The source of this TCR beta chain is a study of blood T cells in healthy people across ages. General study results and limits: More naive CD4+ cells and higher diversity marked long-lived donors relative to aged donors.

This clonotype turned up a few times. The antigen is not known. Using a J-beta primer mix together with a sample-barcoded 5' primer, a second PCR was run for roughly 6 to 12 cycles. All cDNA molecules were each tagged by a template-switch adaptor with 12 random nucleotides. TCRdb reprocessed the 5' RACE reads via MiXCR and lists one record per CDR3 protein. In the table there are 1.6 million or so distinct CDR3 sequences, roughly 32% of which are singletons. The CDR3 runs 13 residues. Looked up from germline, CDR1 is SQVTM and CDR2 is ANQGSEA. The V gene lost 4 bases and the J gene lost 3 bases, with 12 bases spanning the gap. In each sample, at least 6.5 million PBMCs were isolated.

This rearrangement joins TRBV29-1 to TRBJ1-1; D unclear. Sequencing was done on a sample of blood. This clonotype originated in a woman aged 25 to 39 in good health. CDR3: CSVVLTSYTEAFF. Here the CDR3 DNA reads TGCAGCGTTGTGTTAACATCCTACACTGAAGCTTTCTTT.